This T cell receptor beta chain was observed in a study of cytomegalovirus exposure and HLA in healthy donors. General study points: Per a prior analysis, the majority of TCR beta V segments were productive roughly 87% or roughly 30% of the time. Upon later analysis, TCR association rates were observed to vary by HLA locus, being highest for DRB1 and lowest for HLA-C.

V dropped 7 bases and J dropped 0 bases, with 13 bases sitting between them. Per the germline V gene, CDR1 is SNHLY and CDR2 is FYNNEI. CDR3 size: 15 residues. 60 Vbeta and 13 Jbeta primers were used in PCR. TCRdb's copy holds only in-frame clones and misses some; the assay was immunoSEQ multiplex PCR. The data contain about 130,000 clones, roughly 75% of them singletons. Details on this clone: What it recognizes is unknown.

This TCR was sampled from a young man in good health. The genes are TRBV2 and TRBJ2-1; maybe TRBD2 (7 bases). The sequencing input was PBMCs. CDR3 DNA sequence: TGTGCCAGCACAGGGGAGGGTCCCTCCTACAATGAGCAGTTCTTC. As protein: CASTGEGPSYNEQFF.